This T cell receptor (beta chain) was documented in a study of blood T cell repertoires in COVID-19. Original processing notes: Estimation of nucleated cell counts was performed using reference gene primer amplification. The protocol was immunoSEQ multiplex PCR, while the TCRdb copy is restricted to in-frame clones and leaves out a portion. The V and J calls and clone size come from that table; D and trimming were worked out from the DNA. Of 200,000 to 300,000 clones in the sample, 75% to 85% were seen once. The V and J ends lost 0 bases and 1 base respectively, with 3 bases between them. The CDR3 has 13 residues. CDR1 and CDR2 from the germline V gene are SGHTA and FQGTGA.

The source material was peripheral blood. The source is a human donor in a cohort sampled during active COVID-19. This chain uses TRBV7-3 with TRBJ1-1; D not resolved. The DNA for the CDR3 is TGTGCCAGCAGCTTAACCGGGAACACTGAAGCTTTCTTT. This encodes CASSLTGNTEAFF.